The source of this T cell receptor beta chain is a study of blood T cell repertoires in COVID-19. Study as a whole: PBMCs, B-cell-depleted T cells, or T cells provided the cDNA or gDNA that made up the material.

Source study methods: Using reference gene primer amplification, nucleated cell counts were estimated. Only in-frame clones appear in the TCRdb table, and some are missing; sequencing was by immunoSEQ multiplex PCR. V, J and clone size were drawn from that table, and D and trimming were deduced from the DNA. The sample yields approximately 140,000 clones, approximately 87% seen once. The CDR3 consists of 13 residues. Trimming stripped 2 bases from V and 5 bases from J, with 7 bases between. The germline V gene has CDR1 LNHDA and CDR2 SQIVND (reference sequence). Input material: peripheral blood. The genes are TRBV19 and TRBJ1-5; unclear D gene. The receptor's source is a man between 65 and 85 years old with active COVID-19. This CDR3 is CASSIQYHQPQHF. For the CDR3, the DNA is TGTGCCAGTAGTATACAGTACCATCAGCCCCAGCATTTT.